This TCR beta chain emerged from a study of blood T cell repertoires in COVID-19. Study-level information: Acute and convalescent COVID-19 samples came from the United States, Italy and Spain. The analysed material was cDNA or gDNA that came from T cells, B-cell-depleted T cells, or PBMCs.

The protocol was immunoSEQ multiplex PCR, while the TCRdb copy is restricted to in-frame clones and leaves out a portion. The data hold around 150,000 clones, with about 81% observed a single time. Regarding this clone: Other DNA sequences in the same sample also yield this CDR3.

The sequence derives from a man between 60 and 75 years old with active or convalescent COVID-19. Source material: peripheral blood.

Here the CDR3 reads CASSRGSGNTIYF. The CDR3 nucleotides read TGTGCCAGCAGTCGGGGTTCTGGAAACACCATATATTTT. The J gene is TRBJ1-3, the V gene TRBV6-5; D unclear. Germline lookup yields CDR1 MNHEY and CDR2 SVGAGI. This CDR3 contains 13 residues. V was pared by 5 bases and J by 1 base, with 6 bases between.